A single TCR beta chain is shown here with its context. Antigen specificity is unknown. The entry originates in a study of blood T cells in healthy people across ages. Study results and limitations: More naive CD4+ cells and higher diversity marked long-lived donors relative to aged donors.

The germline CDR1 and CDR2 sequences are SEHNR and FQNEAQ (reference sequence). V lost 7 bases, J lost 3 bases, and 12 bases lay in between. This CDR3 has 13 amino acids. Next came a second PCR, run for about 7 to 12 cycles, which used a sample-barcoded 5' primer along with a J-beta primer mix. Each of the cDNA molecules was tagged by a template-switch adaptor with 12 random nucleotides. Each sample yielded at least 2.5 million CDR3-containing paired-end reads. Via MiXCR, TCRdb re-called the 5' RACE reads, giving one row per CDR3 protein. Among some 900,000 distinct CDR3 sequences listed, roughly 43% were seen once.

The clonotype comes from a man aged 30 to 45 in good health. V and J are TRBV7-9 and TRBJ2-5; weak D call: TRBD2 (5 bases). Sample: blood. The CDR3 nucleotides are TGTGCCAGCACCCAATCGGGGAAAGAGACCCAGTACTTC. Its protein product is CASTQSGKETQYF.